This T cell receptor beta chain was recorded in a study of cytomegalovirus exposure and HLA in healthy donors. The junction had 11 bases not matched to a gene; V was cut back by 6 bases and J by 10 bases. The CDR3 runs 15 residues. Germline loops: CDR1 SNHLY, CDR2 FYNNEI. About this clone: Its antigen is unidentified. The same CDR3 also results from other DNA sequences found in this sample.

Study results and limitations: The study designated roughly 160 TCR beta chains cytomegalovirus-associated.

These donors counted as nominally healthy when sampled, but unrecorded immune exposures were likely. Researchers ran the PCR with 60 Vbeta and 13 Jbeta primers. Clones were sequenced by immunoSEQ multiplex PCR, and TCRdb holds only the in-frame ones, with some missing. The sample includes 150,000 to 200,000 clones, about 81% of them seen just once. The clonotype was recovered from a woman younger than 45 in good health and CMV-seronegative. The material sequenced was PBMCs. The chain recombines TRBV2 with TRBJ1-6; 8 bases match TRBD1. The CDR3 sequence: CASRILTGAISPLHF. CDR3 DNA sequence: TGTGCCAGCAGAATTTTGACAGGGGCCATCTCACCCCTCCACTTT.